The present TCR beta chain was sequenced within a study of regulatory T cells in long-lasting Graves disease. As to time point: persistent/refractory GD, antithyroid drugs over 5 years with positive TRAb. PBMC RNA served as the TCR library source. The study, taken as a whole, reports: Sharing of public clonotypes was greater in persistent patients (approximately 2,700) than in new patients (about 970).

Relying on iRepertoire HTBI primers and Arm-PCR of CDR3 regions, the team built TCR beta libraries. A single record per CDR3 protein comes from TCRdb applying MiXCR to the multiplex PCR reads. The table includes nearly 350,000 distinct CDR3 sequences, around 20% detected once. As concerns this clonotype: Its antigen is not known.

The germline CDR1 and CDR2 sequences are SGHDT and YYEEEE. The CDR3 sequence is 14 residues long. V lost 2 bases, J lost 6 bases, and 13 bases lay in between. The genes are TRBV5-6 and TRBJ2-3; D call uncertain. Sequencing was performed on peripheral blood mononuclear cells (PBMCs), taken when the disease was refractory, from a patient treated with antithyroid drugs. The origin of this receptor is a female donor with Graves disease. The CDR3 reads CASSFFSTADTQYF. The CDR3 DNA follows: TGTGCCAGCAGCTTCTTTTCGACGGCGGATACGCAGTATTTT.